The 23 T cell receptor beta chains reported below all come from one sample, sequenced in a study of T cell responses to AZD1222 COVID-19 vaccine. TCRdb's copy holds only in-frame clones and misses some; the assay was immunoSEQ multiplex PCR. The profile shows 97,000 or so clones, roughly 88% of them singletons. The sequencing used peripheral blood, collected on day 0 of AZD1222 vaccination. The receptors were sampled from an adult in good health.

A remark on this clone: Because the CDR3's place on the DNA is in doubt, the DNA is left out and the CDR3 is given as listed by TCRdb. This chain connects TRBV5-1 to TRBJ2-3; TRBD1, the table's D call, was not compared with the DNA. In germline, CDR1 is SGHRS, CDR2 YFSETQ. The CDR3 sequence runs 19 residues, both termini included. CDR3 sequence reads: CASSFLWGEADSDTDTQYF.

The chain couples TRBV24-1 to TRBJ2-6, with D perhaps given as TRBD1 or TRBD2 (6 bases each). Trimming removed 5 bases at V and 2 bases at J, with 18 bases between. Per germline, CDR1 KGHDR and CDR2 SFDVKD. This CDR3 is 18 amino acids long. This CDR3 is CATSVPGGGRTGANVLTF. The CDR3 DNA reads as TGTGCCACCAGTGTACCAGGAGGGGGGAGGACTGGGGCCAACGTCCTGACTTTC.

The V call is TRBV5-4, the J call TRBJ2-1; TRBD2 matches 11 bases. CDR3 length: 15 residues. The V segment lost 0 bases and the J segment 4 bases; nucleotides outside the gene matches: 0. CDR1 and CDR2 (germline): SGHNT, YYREEE (reference sequence). The CDR3: CASSLGLAGYNEQFF. Here the CDR3 DNA reads TGTGCCAGCAGCTTGGGACTAGCGGGGTACAATGAGCAGTTCTTC.

In the case of this clone: Germline and junction disagree at one end, which may indicate a read error. The chain employs TRBV6-2 or TRBV6-3 and TRBJ1-1, with a weak D call TRBD1 (6 bases). This CDR3 is built from 15 residues. Per the germline V gene, CDR1 is MNHEY and CDR2 is SVGEGT. The CDR3 DNA reads TGTGCCAGCAGTTACAATACAGGGATGCACACTGAAGCTTTTTTT. Translating gives CASSYNTGMHTEAFF.

The J gene is TRBJ1-5, the V gene TRBV28; D is perhaps TRBD1 (5 bases). The germline V gene encodes CDR1 MDHEN and CDR2 SYDVKM. There are 16 residues in the CDR3. Trimming took 6 bases from V and 5 from J, leaving 20 bases between them. CDR3 nucleotide sequence: TGTGCCAGCAGCCTTCATATGGGGGTTGGTGATCAGCCCCAGCATTTT. It encodes CASSLHMGVGDQPQHF.

The CDR3 DNA is TGTGCCAGCAGCTTAGGTCAGATAGGCGAGGAGACCCAGTACTTC. Protein: CASSLGQIGEETQYF. The chain uses TRBV11-3 and TRBJ2-5; no clear D gene. Deletions cut 1 base from V and 5 bases from J, with 14 bases between. The germline gives CDR1 SGHNT, CDR2 YENEEA. The CDR3 is 15 residues long.

The rearrangement uses TRBV21-1 and TRBJ2-7; the table's D gene call, TRBD2, was not cross checked with the DNA. TRBV21-1 is listed as a pseudogene. This CDR3 is 15 amino acids long. Written as DNA, the CDR3 is TGTGCCAGCAAACTAGCGGGAGGGCCATTCTACGAGCAGTACTTC. This sequence encodes CASKLAGGPFYEQYF.

The chain combines TRBV5-1 with TRBJ1-4; a weak D match, TRBD1 (5 bases). Per the germline V gene, CDR1 is SGHRS and CDR2 is YFSETQ. V lost 4 bases, J lost 5 bases, and 12 bases lay in between. The CDR3 is 14 residues long. The CDR3 here is CASSRQSQNEKLFF. The CDR3, as DNA: TGCGCCAGCAGCCGACAGAGTCAGAATGAAAAACTGTTTTTT.

The chain is built from TRBV5-6 and TRBJ2-2; 13 bases line up with TRBD2. The germline V gene encodes CDR1 SGHDT and CDR2 YYEEEE. J gave up 6 bases and V 4 bases, and 9 bases lay outside the gene matches. The CDR3 runs to 17 residues. The CDR3 loop is CASSPGLAGEAPGELFF. For the CDR3, the DNA is TGTGCCAGCAGCCCCGGACTAGCGGGAGAGGCTCCCGGGGAGCTGTTTTTT. Full variable domain (outside the CDR3, taken from reference TRBV5-6 and TRBJ2-2): DAGVTQSPTHLIKTRGQQVTLRCSPKSGHDTVSWYQQALGQGPQFIFQYYEEEERQRGNFPDRFSGHQFPNYSSELNVNALLLGDSALYLCASSPGLAGEAPGELFFGEGSRLTVL.

The chain combines TRBV6-5 with TRBJ1-6; D is ambiguous. The V gene's germline CDR1 is MNHEY and CDR2 SVGAGI. This CDR3 contains 15 residues. Trimming pared 5 bases from V and 9 bases from J, leaving 17 bases between. The CDR3 nucleotides read TGTGCCAGCAGTCCTAGTTCGTGGGCGGGTTCACCCCTCCACTTT. Translated, it gives CASSPSSWAGSPLHF.

The V and J genes are TRBV9 and TRBJ2-1, with TRBD2 identical over 9 bases. Germline V gives CDR1 SGDLS, CDR2 YYNGEE. CDR3 length: 14 amino acids. The junction had 2 bases not matched to a gene; V was cut back by 0 bases and J by 7 bases. In DNA, the CDR3 is TGTGCCAGCAGCGTAGGGACTAGCGCTAATGAGCAGTTCTTC. This sequence encodes CASSVGTSANEQFF.

This clone came up once. The genes are TRBV5-1 and TRBJ2-4; the D call may be TRBD1 or TRBD2 (5 bases each). This CDR3 comprises 19 residues. With 1 base removed from V and 0 bases from J, the gap between germline ends came to 20 bases. Germline V lookup: CDR1 SGHRS, CDR2 YFSETQ. CDR3 sequence: CASSLSGFLQGQAKNIQYF. The CDR3 coding sequence is TGCGCCAGCAGCTTGAGCGGTTTTCTTCAGGGCCAAGCCAAAAACATTCAGTACTTC.

This rearrangement joins TRBV7-9 to TRBJ2-7, with 10 bases aligning to TRBD2. Germline loops: CDR1 SEHNR, CDR2 FQNEAQ (reference sequence). V lost 5 bases to trimming and J lost 5 bases; unmatched junction nucleotides: 6. The length of the CDR3 is 14 residues. CDR3 DNA: TGTGCCAGCAGCGCAGCGGGAGGGACCCACGAGCAGTACTTC. Its protein product is CASSAAGGTHEQYF. Filled out from reference TRBV7-9 and TRBJ2-7, the complete variable domain reads DTGVSQNPRHKITKRGQNVTFRCDPISEHNRLYWYRQTLGQGPEFLTYFQNEAQLEKSRLLSDRFSAERPKGSFSTLEIQRTEQGDSAMYLCASSAAGGTHEQYFGPGTRLTVT.

This chain uses TRBV9 with TRBJ2-1; 11 bases match TRBD2. This CDR3 spans 15 amino acids. Trimming removed 3 bases from V and 7 bases from J; junction bases left unmatched: 6. CDR1 is SGDLS and CDR2 is YYNGEE in the germline V gene. In nucleotides, the CDR3 is TGTGCCAGCAGCGATAGCGGGAGGGCCTTAAATGAGCAGTTCTTC. Amino acid sequence: CASSDSGRALNEQFF.

The gene calls are TRBV14 and TRBJ1-2; no definite D call. The CDR3 length is 14 residues. The V end was cut by 0 bases, the J end by 2 bases, with 7 bases between. Germline V gene data show CDR1 as SGHDN and CDR2 as FVKESK. CDR3 sequence reads: CASSQDTKNYGYTF. CDR3 DNA: TGTGCCAGCAGCCAAGATACAAAAAACTATGGCTACACCTTC.

This sequence joins TRBV12-3 or TRBV12-4 and TRBJ1-4; no firm D call. The length of the CDR3 is 11 residues. Trimming shortened V by 5 bases and J by 10 bases, and 8 bases separated the two germline ends. The CDR3: CASSQRGKLFF. In DNA form, the CDR3 reads TGTGCCAGCAGTCAACGGGGAAAACTGTTTTTT.

The chain is built from TRBV9 and TRBJ2-3; D not resolved. Germline CDR1 is SGDLS and CDR2 is YYNGEE. The V and J ends lost 5 bases and 4 bases respectively, with 8 bases between them. The CDR3 is 12 amino acids. Here the CDR3 DNA reads TGTGCCAGCAGTTTTAGCTCAGATACGCAGTATTTT. This encodes CASSFSSDTQYF.

V is TRBV14 and J is TRBJ2-1; 10 nucleotides match TRBD1. The CDR3 runs 13 residues. Germline V gene data show CDR1 as SGHDN and CDR2 as FVKESK. V was clipped by 2 bases and J by 15 bases; unmatched bases: 7. The CDR3 DNA reads TGTGCCAGCAGCCAACTAACCGGGACAGGGGTGTTCTTC. Protein: CASSQLTGTGVFF.

J is TRBJ2-7 and V is TRBV28; 8 nucleotides line up with TRBD1. The germline V gene has CDR1 MDHEN and CDR2 SYDVKM. The CDR3 totals 14 residues. V gave up 7 bases and J gave up 2 bases; unmatched junction bases: 7. The CDR3 sequence: CASITGTGTYEQYF. As DNA, the CDR3 is TGTGCCAGCATTACCGGGACAGGCACCTACGAGCAGTACTTC.

The rearrangement joins TRBV19 to TRBJ1-2, with D unresolved. Trimming stripped 3 bases from V and 3 bases from J, with 11 bases between. Per the germline V gene, CDR1 is LNHDA and CDR2 is SQIVND (reference sequence). CDR3 size: 14 residues. The CDR3: CASSIGRNYYGYTF. For the CDR3, the DNA is TGTGCCAGTAGTATCGGCAGGAACTACTATGGCTACACCTTC. Full variable domain (remainder filled in from reference TRBV19 and TRBJ1-2): DGGITQSPKYLFRKEGQNVTLSCEQNLNHDAMYWYRQDPGQGLRLIYYSQIVNDFQKGDIAEGYSVSREKKESFPLTVTSAQKNPTAFYLCASSIGRNYYGYTFGSGTRLTVV.

J is TRBJ2-5 and V is TRBV7-9, with 9 bases fitting TRBD1. The V gene's germline CDR1 is SEHNR and CDR2 FQNEAQ (reference sequence). CDR3 length: 15 amino acids. The ends lost 4 bases at V and 5 bases at J; junction bases unmatched: 8. CDR3 protein: CASSWGDRVIETQYF. DNA of the CDR3: TGTGCCAGCAGCTGGGGGGACAGGGTAATTGAGACCCAGTACTTC.

The chain employs TRBV9 and TRBJ2-1; D unresolved. This CDR3 region has 15 residues. Between the trimmed V and J ends, which lost 0 bases and 7 bases, there was a span of 14 bases. CDR1 and CDR2 (germline): SGDLS, YYNGEE. The CDR3 protein is CASSVDGLTTNEQFF. CDR3 DNA: TGTGCCAGCAGCGTAGATGGCCTCACGACAAATGAGCAGTTCTTC.

This chain joins TRBV7-8 and TRBJ2-7, with D uncertain. Germline-derived CDR1 and CDR2 are SGHVS and FQNEAQ. V shed 5 bases and J shed 4 bases, with 15 bases lying between them. The CDR3 covers 14 residues. In DNA, the CDR3 is TGTGCCAGCAGCGTTGGTACGGCAAGATACGAGCAGTACTTC. Encoded protein: CASSVGTARYEQYF.